This note documents a single T cell receptor beta chain sequence. Its antigen remains unidentified. The input lacks base qualities; no much larger clone sits a single base away. The cohort was made up of 500 to 850 healthy bone marrow donors. Cohort members were all nominally healthy when sampled, although unrecorded immune exposures were likely present. The donor tested CMV seronegative and was one of the 352 seronegative cohort members. A peripheral blood sample was collected from each donor, and TCR beta sequencing was performed on peripheral blood mononuclear cells. The Qiagen DNeasy Blood Extraction Kit was used to extract genomic DNA from the blood cell samples. This sample was taken from a study of cytomegalovirus exposure and HLA in healthy donors listed by TCRdb under 2017. At the level of the whole study: An earlier analysis of under 600 of the donors reported 250 to 300 Gb of sequence data and more than 90 million unique TCR beta sequences from some 180 million T cells. The later analysis used no new phenotypic data to find candidate immune exposures, relying instead on TCR beta sequences and their occurrence across donors. The study combined high-throughput TCR immunosequencing, statistical association of individual TCRs with disease status, and machine learning to predict cytomegalovirus infection status. Both class I and class II loci were covered by HLA typing, at four-digit resolution. Typing coverage differed by locus: A, B, C, DRB1 and DQB1 were typed in about 620-640 donors, DQA1 in roughly 510, DPA1 in 600 to 610, and DPB1 in 450 to 490. To study patterns of TCR occurrence, a later analysis re-analyzed previously published TCR beta repertoires from 600 to 750 donors and added high-resolution HLA genotyping. Roughly 5 DR-DQ haplotypes were handled as single units for association and clustering, since linkage in the cohort was strong. The T cell repertoires of about 700 subjects were profiled by immunosequencing and related to cytomegalovirus serostatus. Besides the first cohort of 550 to 750 subjects, a separate validation cohort made up of 120 or so different subjects was used. The genetic ancestry cluster associated with self-reported Caucasian donors included 81% of the roughly 390 genotyped donors. A later genetic analysis took genome-wide SNP genotypes for about 65% of the 666 donors and used that subset as a discovery cohort. Among some 400 genotyped donors of the cohort, an average of around 250,000 unique TCR beta nucleotide sequences was sequenced per donor, of which roughly 17% were non-productive. All discovery cohort repertoires had been generated using a single sequencing platform. In an earlier analysis of a few hundred of the donors, high-throughput TCR beta sequencing was used to judge whether each TCR beta V gene segment behaved as functional or pseudogenic. Alongside the repertoire data, information on donor age, sex, ethnicity and CMV serostatus was compiled. The aim of the study was to test whether cataloging public T cell receptors could identify signatures of past pathogen exposure. Approximately 300 gigabases of sequencing data and around 85 million unique TCR sequences made up an early release that covered several hundred HLA-typed donors. Study-level results and caveats: An association between a missense DCLRE1C variant and V-gene and J-gene trimming of TCR beta chains was found in a later genetic analysis and replicated in an independent cohort. Broadly in line with IMGT annotations, most TCR beta V segments showed up in productive rearrangements about 87% or about 30% of the time in an earlier analysis of approximately 640 of the donors. Because HLA typing was unavailable for some donors at each locus, only the typed subset was used in association tests. Only TCR beta chains were sequenced in this cohort, and the absence of alpha or paired-chain data limited detectable features. A later analysis reported that several top co-occurrence clusters appeared linked to parvovirus B19, influenza, CMV and Epstein-Barr virus. Because counts were too low, roughly 16 rarely observed V segments, including chromosome 9 orphons, were left out of the earlier analysis of approximately 500 of the donors. The classifier was reported to diagnose cytomegalovirus status with high specificity and sensitivity in both the original and validation cohorts. In a later genetic analysis, fewer N-insertions in productive TCRs were reported among donors in an Asian-associated ancestry cluster than the approximately 670-donor mean. The study gave a list of some 150 TCR beta chains associated with cytomegalovirus. In vitro tests confirmed that three of the cytomegalovirus-associated TCR beta chains recognize cytomegalovirus antigens. In a later analysis, the rate of TCR association differed among HLA loci, with DRB1 alleles having the most associated TCRs and HLA-C alleles having the fewest. At a false discovery rate of 0.05, a later analysis linked under 20,000 TCR beta sequences to specific HLA alleles. For the cohort, immune exposure information was limited to CMV serostatus. A later analysis found that HLA-associated TCR beta chains were more clonally expanded and had lower generation probabilities than equally common non-associated chains. Assigning TCR associations to individual alleles was difficult when HLA alleles, especially DR and DQ, strongly co-occurred. Across donors, most TCR sequences were observed very rarely, whereas some public TCRs were present in many individuals. Some IMGT-functional V segments, including TRBV6-2 and TRBV6-3, could not be distinguished by the 87-base-pair reads and were therefore excluded. Correlated functional status among segregating V segments might be attributable to linkage disequilibrium, but an unknown experimental factor could not be ruled out. Most CMV-associated TCR beta chains appeared to be HLA-restricted in a later analysis, and the HLA associations seemed to be driven largely by CMV exposure. The authors suggested that the approach could potentially be extended to other disease states and immunological phenotypes. Sequencing depth was assumed to be roughly uniform across donors in the presence/absence analyses, though that assumption may not hold. A group of highly shared sequence variants was considered likely to be a technical artifact of the sequencing pipeline. A further reported finding was that TCR beta sequences accurately predicted the HLA-A and HLA-B alleles for most subjects in the first cohort.

V is reduced by 3 bases and J by 1 base, leaving a spacing of 7 bases between them. From its cysteine to its phenylalanine, the CDR3 spans 14 amino acids. CDR3 DNA only is kept here, 42 bases in frame from base 1. Looking up the germline V gene yields CDR1 SGHRS and CDR2 YFSETQ. The library came from the immunoSEQ multiplex PCR assay. A mixture of 60 forward primers for TCR Vbeta segments and 13 reverse primers for TCR Jbeta segments was used in the multiplex PCR. The CDR3 region of rearranged TCR beta genes was amplified from genomic DNA with a multiplex PCR assay. Amplified TCR beta libraries were sequenced as 87-base-pair reads on the Illumina HiSeq System. On the study's bioinformatics: A later analysis counted tens of millions of unique TCR beta chains across the 666 repertoires, and roughly 11 million of these chains were shared by at least two donors. Raw reads were error-corrected and collapsed into unique sequences with a nearest-neighbor algorithm that merged closely related sequences to remove PCR and sequencing errors. Alignment of CDR3 sequences to IMGT reference sequences was used to assign V, D and J gene segments. For a sequence to be retained, a match of at least six nucleotides to both a V gene segment and a J gene segment was required. A rearrangement counted as productive if the CDR3 had no stop codons and remained in frame with V and J, and every other rearrangement counted as non-productive. CDR3 was defined by IMGT convention, running from the second conserved V-encoded cysteine to the conserved J-encoded phenylalanine. Sequences without an unambiguous match to a single V gene segment were excluded from the earlier analysis of a few hundred of the donors. In an earlier analysis of several hundred of the donors, V segments were called functional above 56.7% productive rearrangements and were called segregating when the between-donor standard deviation exceeded 5%. A statistical classification framework was built to diagnose cytomegalovirus status from the catalog of TCR beta chain sequences. In a later analysis, TCR nucleotide sequences were compared against IMGT/GENE-DB human TR gene sequences so that V and J genes could be assigned. A later analysis assigned CDR3 sequences and most-parsimonious VDJ recombination scenarios with the TCRdist pipeline. A later analysis defined each TCR beta chain by its CDR3 amino acid sequence plus V-gene family, and excluded reads lacking a unique V-gene family. To address suspected cross-contamination and a sequencing artifact, a later analysis removed 592 highly shared, low-generation-probability nucleotide sequences. In a later analysis, a clonal expansion index for each public chain was calculated from normalized within-repertoire ranks of inferred template counts. In a later analysis, generation probabilities were computed using a VDJ recombination model fitted to out-of-frame rearrangements, and the results were checked against IGoR. In a later analysis, TCR-TCR, TCR-HLA and TCR-CMV co-occurrence was scored with hypergeometric tests, and a repertoire-size bias correction was applied to TCR pairs. A later analysis estimated false discovery rates by permuting HLA or CMV assignments 20 times. In a later analysis, co-occurring TCRs were grouped using DBSCAN, and TCRdist sequence similarity was added for clustering within HLA-allele-positive subsets. Repertoires with fewer than 30,000 or more than 120,000 public chains, plus five repertoires with anomalous nucleotide sharing, were excluded from co-occurrence clustering. This immuneACCESS table, as held by TCRdb, lists in-frame sequences with V and J called but not all clones. Of the missing ones, under half trace to an unresolved V gene in checked studies; the others have no known cause. Clonal size and the V and J genes are those of that table, whereas D and trimming came from the DNA. The sample table shows a few hundred thousand clones, and around 88% are seen once. About 1% of the sample is held by the ten biggest clonotypes.

Material: PBMCs. This sequence uses TRBV5-1 and TRBJ2-2; no D segment can be confidently identified. This clonotype originated in a woman between 18 and 30 years old in good health and CMV-seronegative. The DNA sequence is TGCGCCAGCAGCTCGAACGGGAACACCGGGGAGCTGTTTTTT. Translated, it gives CASSSNGNTGELFF.